This T cell receptor beta chain stems from a study of regulatory T cells in long-lasting Graves disease (TCRdb year 2021). Regarding the study in general: Patients with newly diagnosed Graves' disease had been on antithyroid drugs for under 3 months. This study used TCR sequencing and RNA sequencing of peripheral blood to compare persistent Graves' disease patients against newly diagnosed Graves' disease patients. The study was conducted in China and was registered as a clinical trial. TCR sequencing covered some 13 persistent and around 20 newly diagnosed Graves' disease patients, around 35 samples in total.

This specimen's time point label, per the study, means: newly diagnosed GD, antithyroid drugs for less than 3 months. RNA was extracted from PBMCs in TRIzol for both TCR sequencing and RNA sequencing. Graves' disease was diagnosed according to American Thyroid Association guidelines. Patients for the study were recruited at an endocrinology department in Xi'an, China. Each patient gave 9 to 10 milliliters of peripheral blood, collected in an EDTA anticoagulant tube. Ficoll Paque Plus density gradient separation was used to isolate PBMCs, and no further T cell sorting was performed. An Agilent 2100 Bioanalyzer and agarose gel were used to assess RNA quality, and a NanoDrop 2000 was used to measure RNA concentration. The library came from multiplex PCR. Reads for this sample came from an Illumina HiSeq 4000. TCR beta libraries were built with iRepertoire HTBI primers and Arm-PCR amplification of CDR3 regions. Before sequencing, the PCR products went through gel purification. The paper's processing steps were these. Across samples, about 63 TRBV and 13 to 15 TRBJ segments were identified and used for gene usage analysis of CDR3 amino acid clonotypes. Filtered high-quality paired reads were merged into contigs using COPE and FqMerger. BLAST was used to align contigs to the IMGT TRBV, TRBD and TRBJ reference genes, and CDR3 was defined following IMGT. Any clonotype with a frequency above 0.1% was counted as a highly expanded clone. Repertoire diversity was measured by Shannon entropy, and V-J evenness by the Gini coefficient. Clonotypes shared by more than one individual were considered public. TCRdb handled the public reads itself, with Q25 trimming in fastp and clone calling in MiXCR, and kept productive beta chains. Every entry covers one CDR3 protein and lists the most common genes and DNA from its rows. The V and J calls come from TCRdb's annotation, not from the publication. The sample table records about 440,000 distinct CDR3 sequences; 16% of these occur just once. Approximately 11% of the sample comes from the top ten.

What the research found in general, with its limitations: Because the primary lesion, thyroid tissue, could not be accessed, the study looked at peripheral blood alone. Persistent disease showed preferential use of TRBV28, TRBJ1-2 and TRBJ2-5, whereas newly diagnosed disease favored TRBV20-1 and TRBJ2-1. Persistent Graves' disease patients showed lower TCR Shannon entropy and fewer highly expanded clones than newly diagnosed patients, suggesting clonal expansion. Sequencing and analysis were limited to the TCR beta chain. The authors acknowledged the small sample size as a limitation that may reduce accuracy. Persistent patients shared more public clonotypes among themselves (around 2,800) than newly diagnosed patients did (more than 950).

This clonotype was recorded many times. Its antigen has not been determined. No base quality information exists; no much larger clone differs at one position. V sheds 5 bases and J sheds 4 bases, leaving 16 bases between their ends. The CDR3 contains 14 residues, cysteine and phenylalanine counted. CDR3 DNA is the only sequence kept; it has 42 bases, read in frame from the first base. CDR1 and CDR2 are drawn from the germline V gene (reference sequence): DFQATT, SNEGSKA. These same records also appear under a second study, on T cells in Graves' hyperthyroidism and ophthalmopathy. From that second study: Stable Graves' hyperthyroidism was defined as the absence of progression to ophthalmopathy over 18 months of follow-up. Hyperthyroidism patients were aged 18 to 65 years and newly diagnosed, with disease duration of less than 2 months. The study excluded patients with uncontrolled infections, other autoimmune diseases, pregnancy or lactation. Diagnoses relied on clinical symptoms, serum thyroxine and TRAb, thyroid ultrasound and orbital computed tomography. A first-round RT-PCR of the TCR CDR3 used the HTBI primer set with the Qiagen OneStep RT-PCR kit. Blood samples also contained most of the expanded thyroid clonotypes (frequency above 0.001), which suggests that blood repertoires may reflect thyroid immune responses. A 13 V-J signature model separated ophthalmopathy from stable hyperthyroidism, with roughly 88% sensitivity and roughly 81% specificity in cross-validation and 80%/75% in testing. In validation, the model predicted progression to ophthalmopathy with 55% to 71% sensitivity and around 72% specificity, a median of approximately 6.7 months before onset. To identify distinguishing TCR V-J signatures, a discovery cohort of 100 or so patients was used, comprising under 45 with Graves' ophthalmopathy and around 60 with stable Graves' hyperthyroidism. An independent validation cohort of under 20 hyperthyroidism patients and about 16 patients who later progressed to ophthalmopathy tested prospective prediction of ophthalmopathy. For training and testing, the roughly 97 patients in the discovery cohort were randomly divided in a 7:3 ratio. In addition, the study compared T-cell repertoires in thyroid tissue and in blood from six Graves' hyperthyroidism patients. Once sampling was done, hyperthyroidism patients were given methimazole at a starting dose of 30 mg daily, whereas ophthalmopathy patients were given high-dose intravenous methylprednisolone. Libraries were constructed in a second round of multiplex PCR, after which size selection and purification were performed. Sequencing of the libraries was done on an Illumina HiSeq2000 using paired-end 100 bp reads. SOAPnuke was used to process the raw data, throwing out any read that contained adapters or uncalled bases, had a mean Phred below 15, or lacked an exact constant-primer or identifier match. COPE v1.2.5 was used to merge the high-quality paired reads, and each unique nucleotide sequence was defined as a clonotype. MiTCR v1.1 was used to align the clonotypes against IMGT TRBV, TRBD and TRBJ reference segments. Only V-J combinations with frequency above 0.0001, covering 99% to 99.2% of repertoires, were analysed. The TCS score was defined as the ratio of F50 (clonal expansion) to E x V (chaos), calculated using BLOSUM62-based TCRdist between CDR3 peptides within each V-J. Welch's t-statistics and random forest reduced fewer than 550 V-J features to 13, which were used in a naive Bayes classifier (R e1071). No statistical method was used to set the sample size in advance, and investigators knew the group allocation. According to the paper, TCR Vbeta CDR3 sequencing was carried out on some 130 peripheral blood samples, which came from approximately 41 ophthalmopathy, 75 or so hyperthyroidism and roughly 17 progressor patients.

This clonotype was obtained from a woman aged 25 to 45 with Graves disease. Donor details come from another sample of the same person, matched by shared clones. The sample was peripheral blood mononuclear cells (PBMCs), taken at new diagnosis, from a patient treated with antithyroid drugs. Recombination joined TRBV20-1 with TRBJ2-3; the D gene lacks a confident call. The DNA sequence is TGCAGTGCTGGTATAGGTGCATATTCAGATACGCAGTATTTT. The resulting protein is CSAGIGAYSDTQYF.